Listed below are T cell receptor beta chains from one sample, sequenced in a study of response to subunit inactivated influenza vaccine. TCRdb redid the calling of the RT-PCR reads with MiXCR, one entry per CDR3 protein. In the table there are 650,000 to 800,000 distinct CDR3 sequences, less than 20% of which are singletons. The source material was PBMCs from blood, sampled 4 to 6 days after vaccination. These receptors came from a man in his forties or fifties who received an inactivated influenza vaccine. CDR3s include the opening cysteine and the closing phenylalanine or tryptophan. D genes are given only for firm matches. Not every row has a clone size; where given, it reads once, few, many or a size class.

v_call,clone_size,j_call,d_call,cdr3_nt,cdr3_aa
TRBV28,few,TRBJ2-6,-,TGTGCCAGCAGTTCAATACTAAGTTACGTCCTGACTTTC,CASSSILSYVLTF
TRBV3-1,few,TRBJ2-1,TRBD2,TGTGCCAGCAGCCAAACTAGCGGGGGGGCAGGCTACAATGAGCAGTTCTTC,CASSQTSGGAGYNEQFF
TRBV5-1,-,TRBJ1-6,TRBD1,TGCGCCAGCAGCTTGGGATGGACAGGGTCCAATTCACCCCTCCACTTT,CASSLGWTGSNSPLHF
TRBV10-2,many,TRBJ2-5,TRBD2,TGCGCCAGCAGTGAGACGGCTAGCGGGGGACCAACCCAGTACTTC,CASSETASGGPTQYF
TRBV6-4,once,TRBJ2-4,-,TGTGCCAGCAGTGACCCATGGGGAACCAAGTATTCGAACAGGGGAGGCGCCAAAAACATTCAGTACTTC,CASSDPWGTKYSNRGGAKNIQYF
TRBV20-1,few,TRBJ2-3,-,TGCAGCGTGACTGGTCGTCCCAGATACACAGATACGCAGTATTTT,CSVTGRPRYTDTQYF
TRBV20-1,few,TRBJ1-1,-,TGCAGTGCCTACGAGACACTTGGAGCTTTCTTT,CSAYETLGAFF
TRBV12-3/TRBV12-4,many,TRBJ2-3,-,TGTGCCAGCAGTTTAGGGACTCCGACAGATACGCAGTATTTT,CASSLGTPTDTQYF
TRBV3-1,few,TRBJ1-2,-,TGTGCCAGCAGCCAAACACTTAACTATGGCTACACCTTC,CASSQTLNYGYTF
TRBV11-2,-,TRBJ2-5,-,TGTGCCAGCAGCATGGACGTACAAGAGACCCAGTACTTC,CASSMDVQETQYF
TRBV7-9,few,TRBJ2-5,-,TGTGCCAGCAGCTTGGCGATAGGGGGGGAAGAGACCCAGTACTTC,CASSLAIGGEETQYF
TRBV24-1,few,TRBJ1-5,-,TGTGCCACCAGTGACCGGACAGTCAATCAGCCCCAGCATTTT,CATSDRTVNQPQHF
TRBV5-1,few,TRBJ1-2,TRBD1,TGCGCCAGCAGCCAGACAGGGTCATATGGCTACACCTTC,CASSQTGSYGYTF
TRBV4-3,many,TRBJ2-2,-,TGCGCCAGCAGCCAATGGTCGTACCGGGGGACAGTCAACACCGGGGAGCTGTTTTTT,CASSQWSYRGTVNTGELFF
TRBV10-3,-,TRBJ1-1,-,TGTGCCATCAATCCCGAAGGGGACACTGAAGCTTTCTTT,CAINPEGDTEAFF
TRBV27,few,TRBJ2-1,-,TGTGCCAGCAGTACGAAACGGGTCGAAGGATCCTACAATGAGCAGTTCTTC,CASSTKRVEGSYNEQFF
TRBV20-1,-,TRBJ2-7,TRBD1,TGCAGTGCACCCCGGGACAGGGACTACGAGCAGTACTTC,CSAPRDRDYEQYF
TRBV5-1,once,TRBJ1-1,-,TGCGCCAGCAGCGAACGTGGGGGGGGCTATGAAGCTTTCTTT,CASSERGGGYEAFF
TRBV29-1,many,TRBJ2-1,-,TGCAGCGTTCCGGCAAGCTCCTACAATGAGCAGTTCTTC,CSVPASSYNEQFF
TRBV20-1,many,TRBJ2-7,TRBD2,TGCAGTGCTTGGACTAGCGGGAACGAGCAGTACTTC,CSAWTSGNEQYF
TRBV4-2,-,TRBJ1-2,TRBD1,TGTGCCAGCAGCCCGCAGGGGGGGAACTATGGCTACACCTTC,CASSPQGGNYGYTF
TRBV29-1,-,TRBJ2-3,-,TGCAGCGTTGAAGTGGCGTCGGGCACAGATACGCAGTATTTT,CSVEVASGTDTQYF
TRBV2,-,TRBJ2-7,TRBD2,TGTGCCAGCCGCGGGGGGGCCCTCTCTCCCTACGAGCAGTACTTC,CASRGGALSPYEQYF
TRBV7-2,-,TRBJ2-5,-,TGTGCCAGCAGCTCTCACAGGGAGGTGGAGACCCAGTACTTC,CASSSHREVETQYF
TRBV5-1,few,TRBJ1-2,TRBD1,TGCGCCAGCAGCAAAGGGGACAGGTCCCTATATGGCTACACCTTC,CASSKGDRSLYGYTF
TRBV7-2,few,TRBJ1-2,-,TGTGCCACCCGGAGGGTGGGCTATGGCTACACCTTC,CATRRVGYGYTF
TRBV11-2,-,TRBJ2-2,-,TGTGCCAGCAGCTGGGGGACTTTCCAGACCGGGGAGCTGTTTTTT,CASSWGTFQTGELFF
TRBV5-1,few,TRBJ2-5,-,TGCGCCAGCAGAGTACAAAACCAAGAGACCCAGTACTTC,CASRVQNQETQYF
TRBV18,-,TRBJ1-5,-,TGTGCCAGCTCACCACCGCTTTGGCCCCAGGGGAATCAGCCCCAGCATTTT,CASSPPLWPQGNQPQHF